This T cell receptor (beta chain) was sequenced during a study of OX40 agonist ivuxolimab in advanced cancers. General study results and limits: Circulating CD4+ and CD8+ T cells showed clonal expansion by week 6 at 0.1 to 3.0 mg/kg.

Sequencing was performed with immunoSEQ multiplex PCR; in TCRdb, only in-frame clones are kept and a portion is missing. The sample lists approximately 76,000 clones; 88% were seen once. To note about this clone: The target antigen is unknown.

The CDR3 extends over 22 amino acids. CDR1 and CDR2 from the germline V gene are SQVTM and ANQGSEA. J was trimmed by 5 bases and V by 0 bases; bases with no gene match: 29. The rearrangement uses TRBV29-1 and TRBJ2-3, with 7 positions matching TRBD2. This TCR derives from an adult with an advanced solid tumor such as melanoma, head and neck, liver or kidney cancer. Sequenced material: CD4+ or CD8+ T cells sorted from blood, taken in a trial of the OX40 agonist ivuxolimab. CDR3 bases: TGCAGCGTTGAAGAAATCCGTTACGGACTAGGAAGGAGGGAACGCGGGGGAGATACGCAGTATTTT. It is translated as CSVEEIRYGLGRRERGGDTQYF.